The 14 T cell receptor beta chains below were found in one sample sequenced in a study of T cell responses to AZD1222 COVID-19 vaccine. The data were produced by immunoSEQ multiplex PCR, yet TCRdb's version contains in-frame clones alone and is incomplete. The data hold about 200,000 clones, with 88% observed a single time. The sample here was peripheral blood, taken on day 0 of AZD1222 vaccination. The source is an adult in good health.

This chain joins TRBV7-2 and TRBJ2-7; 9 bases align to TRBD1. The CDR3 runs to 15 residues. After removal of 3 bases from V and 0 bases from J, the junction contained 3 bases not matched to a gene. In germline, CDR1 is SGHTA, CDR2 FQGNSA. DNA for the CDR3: TGTGCCAGCAGCTTCCGGGACAGGGACTCCTACGAGCAGTACTTC. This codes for CASSFRDRDSYEQYF.

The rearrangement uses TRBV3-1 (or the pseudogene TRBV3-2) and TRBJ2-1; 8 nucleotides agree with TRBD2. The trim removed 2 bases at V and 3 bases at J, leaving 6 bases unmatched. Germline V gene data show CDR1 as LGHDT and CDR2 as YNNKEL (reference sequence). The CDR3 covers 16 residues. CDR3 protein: CASSQLRRGVYNEQFF. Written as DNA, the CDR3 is TGTGCCAGCAGCCAATTACGGCGGGGGGTCTACAATGAGCAGTTCTTC.

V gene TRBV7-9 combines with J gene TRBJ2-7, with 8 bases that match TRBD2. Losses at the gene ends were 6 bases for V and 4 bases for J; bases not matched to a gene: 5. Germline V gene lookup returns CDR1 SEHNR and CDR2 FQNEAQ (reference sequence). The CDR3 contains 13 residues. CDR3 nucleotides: TGTGCCAGCAGTGATAGCGGGGCGTACGAGCAGTACTTC. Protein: CASSDSGAYEQYF.

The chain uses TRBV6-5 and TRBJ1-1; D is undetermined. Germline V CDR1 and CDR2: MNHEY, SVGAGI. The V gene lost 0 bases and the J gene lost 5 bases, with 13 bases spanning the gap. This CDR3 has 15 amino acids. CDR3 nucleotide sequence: TGTGCCAGCAGTTACTCGGCACCCGACGGGACTGAAGCTTTCTTT. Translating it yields CASSYSAPDGTEAFF.

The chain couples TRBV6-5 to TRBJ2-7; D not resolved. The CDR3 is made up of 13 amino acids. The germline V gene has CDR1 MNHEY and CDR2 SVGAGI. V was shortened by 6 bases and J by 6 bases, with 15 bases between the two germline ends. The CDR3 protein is CASSNERTREQYF. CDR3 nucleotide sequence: TGTGCCAGCAGCAATGAAAGGACGCGCGAGCAGTACTTC.

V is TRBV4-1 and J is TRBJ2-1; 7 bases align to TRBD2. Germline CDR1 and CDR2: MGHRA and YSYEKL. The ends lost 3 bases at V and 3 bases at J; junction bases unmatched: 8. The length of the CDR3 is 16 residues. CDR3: CASSQEFAGVYNEQFF. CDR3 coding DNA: TGCGCCAGCAGCCAGGAATTCGCGGGGGTCTACAATGAGCAGTTCTTC.

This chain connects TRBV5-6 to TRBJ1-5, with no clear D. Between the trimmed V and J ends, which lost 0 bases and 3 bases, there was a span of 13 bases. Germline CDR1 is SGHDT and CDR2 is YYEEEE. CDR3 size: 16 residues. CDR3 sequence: CASSLGGPLVNQPQHF. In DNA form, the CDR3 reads TGTGCCAGCAGCTTGGGGGGTCCCCTGGTCAATCAGCCCCAGCATTTT.

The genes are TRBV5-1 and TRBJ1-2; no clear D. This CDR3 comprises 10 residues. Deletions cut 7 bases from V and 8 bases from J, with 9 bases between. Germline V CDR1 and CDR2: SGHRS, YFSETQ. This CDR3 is CASEGSGYTF. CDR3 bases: TGCGCCAGCGAAGGGAGCGGCTACACCTTC.

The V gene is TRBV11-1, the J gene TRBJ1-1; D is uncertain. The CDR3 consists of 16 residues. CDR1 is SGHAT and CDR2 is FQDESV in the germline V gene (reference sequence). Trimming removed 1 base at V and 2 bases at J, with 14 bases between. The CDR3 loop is CASSLGQRVSNTEAFF. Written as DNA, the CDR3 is TGTGCCAGCAGCTTAGGCCAACGGGTGTCAAACACTGAAGCTTTCTTT. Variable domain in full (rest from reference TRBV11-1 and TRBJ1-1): EAEVAQSPRYKITEKSQAVAFWCDPISGHATLYWYRQILGQGPELLVQFQDESVVDDSQLPKDRFSAERLKGVDSTLKIQPAELGDSAMYLCASSLGQRVSNTEAFFGQGTRLTVV.

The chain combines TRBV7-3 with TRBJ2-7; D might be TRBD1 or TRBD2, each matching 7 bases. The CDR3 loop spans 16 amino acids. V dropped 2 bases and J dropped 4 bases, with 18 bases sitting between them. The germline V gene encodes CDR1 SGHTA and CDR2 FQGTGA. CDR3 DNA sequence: TGTGCCAGCAGCTTAGCGGGGGAAGGGGGCCCATACGAGCAGTACTTC. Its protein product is CASSLAGEGGPYEQYF.

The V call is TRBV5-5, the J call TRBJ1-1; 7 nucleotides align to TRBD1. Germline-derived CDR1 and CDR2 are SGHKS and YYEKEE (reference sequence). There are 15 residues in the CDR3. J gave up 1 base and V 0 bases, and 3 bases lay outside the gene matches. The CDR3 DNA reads TGTGCCAGCAGCTTGGCGGGACAGCCGAACACTGAAGCTTTCTTT. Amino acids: CASSLAGQPNTEAFF.

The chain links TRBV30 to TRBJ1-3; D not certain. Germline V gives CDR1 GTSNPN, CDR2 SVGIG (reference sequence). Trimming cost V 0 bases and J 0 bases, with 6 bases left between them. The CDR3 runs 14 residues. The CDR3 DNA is TGTGCCTGGAGTGTTGGAGGCTCTGGAAACACCATATATTTT. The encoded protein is CAWSVGGSGNTIYF.

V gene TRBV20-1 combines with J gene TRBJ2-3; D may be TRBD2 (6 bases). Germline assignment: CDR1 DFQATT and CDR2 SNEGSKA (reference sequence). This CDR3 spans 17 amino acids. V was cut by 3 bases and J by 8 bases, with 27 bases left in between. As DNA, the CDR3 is TGCAGTGCTAGTGGTGTGCGGGGCGCTCGGTCTTTAAGTACGCAGTATTTT. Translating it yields CSASGVRGARSLSTQYF.

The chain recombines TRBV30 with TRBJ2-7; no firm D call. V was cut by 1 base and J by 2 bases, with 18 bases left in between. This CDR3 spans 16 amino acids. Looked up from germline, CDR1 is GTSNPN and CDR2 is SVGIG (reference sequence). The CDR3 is CAWSALRMVRPYEQYF. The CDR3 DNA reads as TGTGCCTGGAGTGCACTGAGGATGGTCAGGCCCTACGAGCAGTACTTC.